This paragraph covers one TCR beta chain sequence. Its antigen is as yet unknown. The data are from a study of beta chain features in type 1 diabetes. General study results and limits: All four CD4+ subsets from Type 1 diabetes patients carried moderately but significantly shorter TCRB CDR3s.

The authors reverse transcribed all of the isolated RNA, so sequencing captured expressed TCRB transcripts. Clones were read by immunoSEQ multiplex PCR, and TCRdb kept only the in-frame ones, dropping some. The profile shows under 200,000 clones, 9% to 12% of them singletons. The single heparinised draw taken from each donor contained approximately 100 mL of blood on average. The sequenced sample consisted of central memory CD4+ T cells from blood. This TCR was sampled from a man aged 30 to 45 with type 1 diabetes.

The CDR3 sequence is CASSPSGSSNEQFF. For the CDR3, the DNA is TGTGCCAGCAGTCCTAGCGGGAGTAGTAATGAGCAGTTCTTC. V gene TRBV6-4 combines with J gene TRBJ2-1; 10 bases are shared with TRBD2. The ends lost 5 bases at V and 7 bases at J; junction bases unmatched: 5. Per the germline V gene, CDR1 is MRHNA and CDR2 is SNTAGT. This CDR3 contains 14 residues.